One T cell receptor (beta chain) is described in this entry. The target of this receptor is not known. No base qualities exist here, and no much larger clone lies one base off it. What the time point label conveys for this sample: baseline before first vaccination. Samples from vaccinated people were obtained from the UK trials COV001 and COV002, which included a single-blind randomized controlled phase 2/3 trial of AZD1222 (ChAdOx1 nCoV-19) in healthy adults. For TCRbeta chain sequencing, PBMC samples were collected from trial participants at day 0 and at day 28 after the second dose. This specimen comes from a study of T cell responses to AZD1222 COVID-19 vaccine (dated by TCRdb to about 2021). About the full investigation: Because spike-specific TCR depth and breadth did not differ between the two schedules, AZD1222 recipients who got a second dose at roughly 4 weeks were pooled with those who got a second dose at roughly 12 weeks. A total of around 240 trial participants underwent TCR sequencing, of whom some 210 received two doses of AZD1222 and 26 received two doses of the MenACWY control vaccine. Trial participants were enrolled by age into 18-55, 56-69 and 70-plus year subgroups, with roughly 150, 30 and 60 TCR-sequenced participants respectively. Summary of the overall study and its limitations: Because no day 14 peak-response samples were available, the repertoires could be characterized only after the peak T cell response. In the small 56-69-year group, the increase in depth fell short of significance, most likely because of low power. Conclusions about previously exposed vaccinees were limited because only 6 or 7 AZD1222 recipients were SARS-CoV-2 seropositive at baseline. Participants were mostly white British, with more females than males. The authors suggested clonal diversity may have been underestimated. After two AZD1222 doses, both the breadth and the depth of spike-specific TCRs were significantly higher than at day 0 and than in MenACWY recipients. Nearly half of unique spike-specific TCRs reportedly recognized epitopes outside regions mutated in the B.1.351 and B.1.1.7 variants. Vaccine-associated CD4 TCRs spanned the whole spike protein, with dominant responses in regions 160-218 and 743-854.

CDR1 MNHNY and CDR2 SVGAGI were looked up in the germline V gene (reference sequence). Its CDR3 holds 14 amino acids, cysteine through phenylalanine. Just the 42-base CDR3 DNA is kept, in frame starting at base 1. Germline trimming: 6 bases from V, 4 bases from J; junction bases outside gene matches: 7. The CDR3 regions of human TCRbeta chains were analyzed by immunosequencing. The source study handled its data this way. TCRs in the repertoires were matched against a reference library of SARS-CoV-2-specific TCRs that had been generated with the MIRA antigen-specificity platform. Breadth meant the fraction of unique TCRs that were SARS-CoV-2-associated, whereas depth meant the fraction of total T cells that were SARS-CoV-2-associated. Each spike-specific TCR was assigned to its reactive spike region and to a CD4 or CD8 class using the MIRA data. Log10-transformed breadth and depth values were compared by one-way ANOVA with Sidak's multiple comparisons tests. The clones in this table, taken by TCRdb from immuneACCESS, are in-frame only. Not every clone is retained; where verified, under half of the shortfall comes from an unresolved V gene, and the cause of the rest is unknown. V and J calls and clone size follow that table, whereas D and trimming were derived from the DNA. For this sample the table gives 150,000 or so clones, of which about nine tenths were detected only once. The ten largest make up 6.9% of the sample.

The sequence joins TRBV6-6 to TRBJ1-2, with 8 central nucleotides matching TRBD1. The sequenced sample was peripheral blood, obtained on day 0 of AZD1222 vaccination. The TCR was taken from an adult in good health. The DNA sequence is TGTGCCAGCAGCCCCGACAGGGGAGGCTATGGCTACACCTTC. It translates as CASSPDRGGYGYTF.